In its sample, the clone carrying this T cell receptor beta chain was seen many times. What it binds is unknown. This sample is part of a study of Graves' ophthalmopathy and Graves' hyperthyroidism. Between the trimmed V and J ends, which lost 2 bases and 5 bases, there was a span of 13 bases. Germline-derived CDR1 and CDR2 are SEHNR and FQNEAQ (reference sequence). CDR3 length: 14 amino acids. As the template, RNA transcripts were used to amplify TCR beta CDR3 regions. The first round was an RT-PCR with HTBI primers, and the second round was a multiplex PCR. TCRdb reanalysed the multiplex PCR reads using MiXCR and keeps one entry per CDR3 protein. This table has about 420,000 distinct CDR3 sequences, 21% appearing once. Hyperthyroidism is called stable when no ophthalmopathy develops within 18 months of follow-up. Study-wide results and limits: Ophthalmopathy and stable hyperthyroidism were discriminated by a 13-signature model, with approximately 88% sensitivity and 80% to 84% specificity. Blood was where most expanded thyroid clonotypes above 0.001 frequency also turned up.

Sequencing was performed on peripheral blood. This clonotype originated in a woman aged 18 to 35 with stable Graves' hyperthyroidism. This rearrangement joins TRBV7-9 to TRBJ2-7; possible D gene TRBD2, 6 bases. CDR3 bases: TGTGCCAGCAGCTTAATGGAGGGGAGCCACGAGCAGTACTTC. Translation gives CASSLMEGSHEQYF.